This T cell receptor beta chain was documented in a study of blood T cells in healthy people across ages. Total RNA was isolated from each sample in quantities of at least 5.5 micrograms. Findings of the study overall: The study found TCR beta diversity correlated strongly with naive T cell percentage.

Germline V gene sequence: CDR1 SGHTA, CDR2 FQGTGA. The CDR3 extends over 17 amino acids. V gave up 2 bases and J gave up 9 bases, with 23 bases separating them. Using a J-beta primer mix together with a sample-barcoded 5' primer, a second PCR was run for roughly 7 to 11 cycles. Each CDR3 protein is one row after TCRdb ran MiXCR on the 5' RACE reads. Among hundreds of thousands of distinct CDR3 sequences listed, 62% were seen once. In this sample, this clonotype turned up a few times. The antigen remains unidentified. This chain links TRBV7-3 with TRBJ2-4; D possibly corresponds to TRBD2 (6 bases). Sequencing was performed on blood. The sequence came from a man aged 25 to 45 in good health. The CDR3 region has the DNA TGTGCCAGCAGCTTAGGAGGTGCGGGACGCTCCGAGGGCATTCAGTACTTC. It encodes CASSLGGAGRSEGIQYF.